The 22 T cell receptor beta chains in this list originate from one sample, sequenced in a study of blood T cell repertoires in COVID-19. Libraries were prepared by immunoSEQ multiplex PCR; TCRdb keeps only in-frame clonotypes and omits some of them. The sample has a few hundred thousand clones; approximately 80% are singletons. The sample taken for sequencing was PBMCs or T cells enriched from blood (not recorded which). The receptors come from a man in his forties who had recovered from COVID-19.

The chain links TRBV5-1 to TRBJ2-3; D is possibly TRBD2 (6 bases). V lost 6 bases and J lost 1, with 18 bases in between. Germline lookup yields CDR1 SGHRS and CDR2 YFSETQ. The CDR3 length is 16 residues. The CDR3 DNA reads TGCGCCAGCACCCGGGGGTCTGTCCTCGGCACAGATACGCAGTATTTT. Its translation: CASTRGSVLGTDTQYF.

This clone has just a few counts. The chain recombines TRBV12-3 or TRBV12-4 with TRBJ1-2; TRBD1 is a possible D gene (5 bases). V was shortened by 6 bases and J by 8 bases, with 16 bases between the two germline ends. The CDR3 is made up of 13 amino acids. CDR3 residues: CASSPPGRTGYTF. The CDR3 DNA follows: TGTGCCAGCAGCCCCCCAGGAAGGACAGGCTACACCTTC.

The genes are TRBV5-1 and TRBJ1-6; 9 nucleotides match TRBD1. This CDR3 has 16 residues. Germline assignment: CDR1 SGHRS and CDR2 YFSETQ. V trimming: 4 bases; J trimming: 7 bases; junction bases outside the gene matches: 9. The CDR3 DNA follows: TGCGCCAGCAGCCCTACAGGGGGCTCTTGGAATTCACCCCTCCACTTT. Translating gives CASSPTGGSWNSPLHF.

This clone has just one count. The chain is built from TRBV6-1 and TRBJ1-2; 7 bases agree with TRBD1. This CDR3 has 16 residues. Germline V lookup: CDR1 MNHNS, CDR2 SASEGT. The V segment lost 4 bases and the J segment 6 bases; nucleotides outside the gene matches: 14. CDR3 nucleotide sequence: TGTGCCAGCAGTGCTAGATCCCTACAGGGGACAGATGGCTACACCTTC. Protein: CASSARSLQGTDGYTF.

The chain uses TRBV21-1 and TRBJ2-3; the D segment call TRBD1 is taken from the table without a DNA check. TRBV21-1 corresponds to a pseudogene. This CDR3 is 16 amino acids long. The CDR3 region has the DNA TGTGCCAGCAGCCCCCGGGACAGGGGGCTTCCAGATACGCAGTATTTT. Its translation: CASSPRDRGLPDTQYF.

This chain links TRBV20-1 with TRBJ1-6; maybe TRBD1 (5 bases). CDR1 and CDR2 from the germline V gene are DFQATT and SNEGSKA (reference sequence). The V end was cut by 3 bases, the J end by 11 bases, with 11 bases between. The CDR3 totals 12 residues. CDR3 coding DNA: TGCAGTGCTAGTCAGGGTACAGCACCCCTCCACTTT. Translation gives CSASQGTAPLHF.

The chain combines TRBV9 with TRBJ1-1, with a tentative D call TRBD1 (5 bases). Germline V gives CDR1 SGDLS, CDR2 YYNGEE. The germline V and J ends were trimmed by 0 bases and 7 bases, with 10 bases remaining between them. The CDR3 is 13 residues long. As DNA, the CDR3 is TGTGCCAGCAGCGTAGAAAGGGGCGGTGAAGCTTTCTTT. It specifies CASSVERGGEAFF.

V is TRBV29-1 and J is TRBJ1-1; 8 bases are shared with TRBD1. V dropped 7 bases and J dropped 10; count of bases not matched to a gene: 11. Germline assignment: CDR1 SQVTM and CDR2 ANQGSEA. CDR3 size: 12 residues. The CDR3 is CSGSYTGGRAFF. The CDR3 coding sequence is TGCAGCGGGTCCTATACAGGGGGACGAGCTTTCTTT.

The V gene is TRBV12-3 or TRBV12-4, the J gene TRBJ1-2; possible D gene TRBD1, 5 bases. This CDR3 contains 13 residues. The ends were cut back, 3 bases at V and 7 bases at J, with 12 bases in the middle. CDR3 sequence reads: CASSFQGNVGYTF. As DNA, the CDR3 is TGTGCCAGCAGTTTTCAGGGTAATGTTGGCTACACCTTC.

This clone occurred once. V gene TRBV6-5 combines with J gene TRBJ1-1; D is uncertain. CDR1 is MNHEY, CDR2 SVGAGI, per germline. The CDR3 is made up of 15 amino acids. V was shortened by 6 bases and J by 0 bases, with 14 bases between the two germline ends. CDR3: CASRVHRGMNTEAFF. Here the CDR3 DNA reads TGTGCCAGCAGGGTCCACAGAGGGATGAACACTGAAGCTTTCTTT.

This clone was seen ten or more times. The chain is built from TRBV19 and TRBJ2-5, with TRBD1 matching 10 bases. The CDR3 loop spans 16 amino acids. Germline lookup yields CDR1 LNHDA and CDR2 SQIVND (reference sequence). V trimming: 4 bases; J trimming: 5 bases; junction bases outside the gene matches: 10. The CDR3 DNA is TGTGCCAGTAGTAGCCCTGACAGGGGGCGCGATGAGACCCAGTACTTC. This translates into CASSSPDRGRDETQYF.

V usage is TRBV29-1 and J usage is TRBJ1-5; 7 bases are shared with TRBD1. Germline CDR1 and CDR2: SQVTM and ANQGSEA. Trimming cost V 0 bases and J 7 bases; bases outside gene matches: 3. The CDR3 covers 13 residues. The CDR3 loop reads CSVEDGGGQPQHF. As DNA, the CDR3 is TGCAGCGTTGAAGATGGAGGGGGCCAGCCCCAGCATTTT.

CDR3 DNA: TGTGCCTGGAGTGTCGGGGGGATGGGCTACACCTTC. This codes for CAWSVGGMGYTF. The rearrangement links TRBV30 to TRBJ1-2, with a tentative D call TRBD1 (5 bases). Trimming stripped 0 bases from V and 8 bases from J, with 10 bases between. The CDR3 length is 12 residues. Germline loops: CDR1 GTSNPN, CDR2 SVGIG (reference sequence). Full variable domain (rest looked up from reference TRBV30 and TRBJ1-2): SQTIHQWPATLVQPVGSPLSLECTVEGTSNPNLYWYRQAAGRGLQLLFYSVGIGQISSEVPQNLSASRPQDRQFILSSKKLLLSDSGFYLCAWSVGGMGYTFGSGTRLTVV.

V gene TRBV2 combines with J gene TRBJ2-2; 7 nucleotides match TRBD2. V lost 5 bases and J lost 4; bases outside the gene matches: 7. The CDR3 contains 15 residues. The germline gives CDR1 SNHLY, CDR2 FYNNEI. This CDR3 is CASSIPGGSTGELFF. The CDR3 DNA sequence: TGTGCCAGCAGTATACCCGGCGGGAGCACCGGGGAGCTGTTTTTT.

The rearrangement uses TRBV10-3 and TRBJ1-2, with TRBD1 matching over 9 bases. The germline V gene encodes CDR1 ENHRY and CDR2 SYGVKD. V lost 2 bases and J lost 8; bases outside the gene matches: 0. The CDR3 has 12 residues. As DNA, the CDR3 is TGTGCCATCAGTGAGGACAGGGGGGGCTACACCTTC. Translation: CAISEDRGGYTF.

The V and J genes are TRBV23-1 and TRBJ2-7; D call uncertain. TRBV23-1 is marked as an open reading frame, function uncertain. The CDR3 runs 16 residues. V gave up 4 bases and J gave up 5 bases, with 21 bases separating them. CDR3 nucleotides: TGCGCCAGCAGTCTTCTTGAGCGACGCGTAAGCGACGAGCAGTACTTC. It yields the protein CASSLLERRVSDEQYF.

This clone was seen only once. The chain carries TRBV21-1 and TRBJ2-5; TRBD1 is taken as the D call from the table, unchecked against the DNA. TRBV21-1 is flagged as a pseudogene. The CDR3 has 18 residues. CDR3 sequence (DNA): TGTGCCAGCAGCCGCAGACAGGGGGCTACTTCCCTCCGAGAGACCCAGTACTTC. Encoded protein: CASSRRQGATSLRETQYF.

CDR3: CATSRDWGRGTEAFF. Here the CDR3 DNA reads TGTGCCACCAGCAGAGATTGGGGGCGCGGCACTGAAGCTTTCTTT. The chain uses TRBV15 and TRBJ1-1; the D gene is possibly TRBD1 (6 bases). Trimming removed 0 bases at V and 4 bases at J, with 12 bases between. The germline CDR1 and CDR2 sequences are LNHNV and YYDKDF (reference sequence). The CDR3 spans 15 residues.

The genes are TRBV10-3 and TRBJ2-5, with 9 bases lining up with TRBD1. The V and J ends lost 4 bases and 4 bases, in that order; junction bases with no gene match: 4. Germline V gene lookup returns CDR1 ENHRY and CDR2 SYGVKD. The CDR3 runs to 14 residues. The CDR3 region is CAISGTGDGETQYF. The CDR3 nucleotides read TGTGCCATCAGTGGGACAGGGGATGGAGAGACCCAGTACTTC.

This clone was counted only a few times. This chain uses TRBV7-2 with TRBJ1-6; possibly TRBD1 for D (6 bases). CDR3 length: 15 residues. Germline V gene lookup returns CDR1 SGHTA and CDR2 FQGNSA. V was clipped by 4 bases and J by 10 bases, with 17 bases between them. CDR3 sequence reads: CASSSSWGPNSPLHF. The CDR3 DNA sequence: TGTGCCAGCAGCTCCTCCTGGGGGCCCAACTCACCCCTCCACTTT.

J is TRBJ1-4 and V is TRBV7-9; TRBD1 matches 8 bases. With 3 bases clipped from V and 0 bases from J, the junction kept 6 bases outside the gene matches. The CDR3 is 17 amino acids. Germline CDR1 reads SEHNR; CDR2 reads FQNEAQ (reference sequence). CDR3 bases: TGTGCCAGCAGCTTTGGACAGGGTCTTCCAACTAATGAAAAACTGTTTTTT. This codes for CASSFGQGLPTNEKLFF.

The chain recombines TRBV5-1 with TRBJ1-2; 8 nucleotides align to TRBD1. The J segment lost 4 bases and the V segment lost 3 bases, leaving 8 bases of the junction unmatched. Per germline, CDR1 SGHRS and CDR2 YFSETQ. The CDR3 contains 15 residues. The CDR3 reads CASSSHTTGGYGYTF. The CDR3 DNA sequence: TGCGCCAGCAGCTCTCACACTACAGGGGGCTATGGCTACACCTTC.